The sequence of this TCR beta chain was determined in a study of blood T cell repertoires in COVID-19. Study information: The study drew acute and convalescent COVID-19 samples from the United States, Italy and Spain. The analysed material was cDNA or gDNA that came from T cells, B-cell-depleted T cells, or PBMCs.

A Seattle source enrolled patients during active infection and followed them longitudinally. Trimming took off 9 bases at V and 5 bases at J, with 21 bases between the two ends. This CDR3 is 16 amino acids long. From germline, CDR1 is KGHDR and CDR2 SFDVKD. Generated by immunoSEQ multiplex PCR, the TCRdb table keeps only in-frame clones and is missing some. The sample holds around 60,000 clones, more than 70% seen once. The J gene is TRBJ2-2, the V gene TRBV24-1; TRBD2 might be the D (5 bases). The sample taken for sequencing was peripheral blood. This receptor was obtained from a man in his sixties with COVID-19, enrolled during active disease. This CDR3 is CATRGSKMGMTGELFF. For the CDR3, the DNA is TGTGCCACCCGAGGGTCGAAGATGGGGATGACCGGGGAGCTGTTTTTT.